This T cell receptor beta chain is from a study of blood T cell repertoires in COVID-19. The wider study: Samples taken during acute and convalescent COVID-19 were collected in the United States, Italy and Spain.

Followed longitudinally, the Seattle patients had been enrolled during active infection. Methods used by the authors: Nucleated cell counts were estimated from reference gene primer amplification. Assay used: immunoSEQ multiplex PCR; TCRdb lists only in-frame clones, some missing. V, J and clone size are those of that table, while D and trimming were read from the DNA. Among about 150,000 clones listed, about 85% were seen once. This CDR3 spans 16 amino acids. Between the trimmed V and J ends, which lost 3 bases and 4 bases, there was a span of 18 bases. Germline lookup yields CDR1 SGHDN and CDR2 FVKESK.

V usage is TRBV14 and J usage is TRBJ1-2; D uncertain. This TCR derives from a woman of 80 years or more with COVID-19, enrolled during active disease. The sequenced sample was peripheral blood. The CDR3 DNA reads as TGTGCCAGCAGCCAGTCGTCGTGGTCGAGCTCCTATGGCTACACCTTC. Amino acid sequence: CASSQSSWSSSYGYTF.